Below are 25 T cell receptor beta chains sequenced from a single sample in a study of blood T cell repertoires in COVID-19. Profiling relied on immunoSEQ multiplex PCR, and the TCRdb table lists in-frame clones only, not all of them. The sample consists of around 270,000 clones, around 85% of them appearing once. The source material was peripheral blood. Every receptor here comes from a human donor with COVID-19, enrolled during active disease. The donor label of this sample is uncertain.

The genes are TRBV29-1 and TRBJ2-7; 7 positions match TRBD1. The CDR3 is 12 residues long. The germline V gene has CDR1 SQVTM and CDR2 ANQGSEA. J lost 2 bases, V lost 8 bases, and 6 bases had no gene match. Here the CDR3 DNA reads TGCAGCTACAAGGGACAGCCCTACGAGCAGTACTTC. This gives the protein CSYKGQPYEQYF.

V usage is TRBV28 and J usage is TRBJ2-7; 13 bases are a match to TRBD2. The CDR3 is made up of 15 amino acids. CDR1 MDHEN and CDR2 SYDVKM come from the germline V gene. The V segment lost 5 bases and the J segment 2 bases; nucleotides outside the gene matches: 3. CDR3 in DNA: TGTGCCAGCAGTCCCGGACTAGCGGGAGCCTACGAGCAGTACTTC. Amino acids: CASSPGLAGAYEQYF. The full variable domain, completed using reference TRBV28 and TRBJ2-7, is DVKVTQSSRYLVKRTGEKVFLECVQDMDHENMFWYRQDPGLGLRLIYFSYDVKMKEKGDIPEGYSVSREKKERFSLILESASTNQTSMYLCASSPGLAGAYEQYFGPGTRLTVT.

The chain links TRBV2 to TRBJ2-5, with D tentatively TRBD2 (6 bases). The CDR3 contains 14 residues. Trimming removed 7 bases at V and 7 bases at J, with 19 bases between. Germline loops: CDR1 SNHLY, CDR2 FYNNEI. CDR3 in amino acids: CASTAGRWITTQYF. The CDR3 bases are TGTGCCAGCACCGCGGGACGCTGGATTACGACCCAGTACTTC.

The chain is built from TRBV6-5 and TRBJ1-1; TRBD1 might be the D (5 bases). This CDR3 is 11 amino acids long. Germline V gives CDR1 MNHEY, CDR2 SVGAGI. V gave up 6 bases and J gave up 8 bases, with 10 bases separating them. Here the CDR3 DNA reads TGTGCCAGCAGATCTCGGGGGGAAGCTTTCTTT. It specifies CASRSRGEAFF.

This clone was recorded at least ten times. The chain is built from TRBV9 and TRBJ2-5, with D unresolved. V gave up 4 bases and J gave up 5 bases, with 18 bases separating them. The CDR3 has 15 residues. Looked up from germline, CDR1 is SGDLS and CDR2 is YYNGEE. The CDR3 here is CASSIMSRTGETQYF. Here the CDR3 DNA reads TGTGCCAGCAGCATTATGTCTAGAACCGGGGAGACCCAGTACTTC.

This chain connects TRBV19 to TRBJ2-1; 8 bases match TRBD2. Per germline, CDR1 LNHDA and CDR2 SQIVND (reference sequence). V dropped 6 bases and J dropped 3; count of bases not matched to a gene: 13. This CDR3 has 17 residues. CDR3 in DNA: TGTGCCAGTAGCATCCTCACAAGCGGGGGTTACTACAATGAGCAGTTCTTC. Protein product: CASSILTSGGYYNEQFF. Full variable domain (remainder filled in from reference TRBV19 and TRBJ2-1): DGGITQSPKYLFRKEGQNVTLSCEQNLNHDAMYWYRQDPGQGLRLIYYSQIVNDFQKGDIAEGYSVSREKKESFPLTVTSAQKNPTAFYLCASSILTSGGYYNEQFFGPGTRLTVL.

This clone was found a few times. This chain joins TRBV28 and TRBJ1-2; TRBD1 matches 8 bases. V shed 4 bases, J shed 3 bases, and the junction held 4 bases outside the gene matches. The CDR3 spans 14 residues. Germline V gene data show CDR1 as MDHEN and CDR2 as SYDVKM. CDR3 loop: CASSYRGQDYGYTF. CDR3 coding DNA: TGTGCCAGCAGTTATCGGGGACAGGACTATGGCTACACCTTC.

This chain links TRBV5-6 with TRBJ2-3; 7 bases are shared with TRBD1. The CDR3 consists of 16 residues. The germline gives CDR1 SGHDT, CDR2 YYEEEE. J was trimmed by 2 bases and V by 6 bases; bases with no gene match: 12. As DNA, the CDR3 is TGTGCCAGCACCATGGCGAAGGGGGCTTTCACAGATACGCAGTATTTT. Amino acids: CASTMAKGAFTDTQYF.

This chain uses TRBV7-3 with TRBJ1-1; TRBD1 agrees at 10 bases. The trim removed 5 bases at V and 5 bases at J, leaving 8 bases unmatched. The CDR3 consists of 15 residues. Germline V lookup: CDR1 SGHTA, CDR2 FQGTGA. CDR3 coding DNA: TGTGCCAGCAGCCGCGCCGGGACAGGGGTGACTGAAGCTTTCTTT. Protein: CASSRAGTGVTEAFF.

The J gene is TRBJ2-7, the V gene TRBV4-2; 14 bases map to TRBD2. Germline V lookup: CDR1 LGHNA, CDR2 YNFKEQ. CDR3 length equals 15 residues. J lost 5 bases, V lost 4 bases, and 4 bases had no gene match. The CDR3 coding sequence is TGTGCCAGCAGCCTGGGACTAGCGGGAGTAGACGAGCAGTACTTC. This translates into CASSLGLAGVDEQYF.

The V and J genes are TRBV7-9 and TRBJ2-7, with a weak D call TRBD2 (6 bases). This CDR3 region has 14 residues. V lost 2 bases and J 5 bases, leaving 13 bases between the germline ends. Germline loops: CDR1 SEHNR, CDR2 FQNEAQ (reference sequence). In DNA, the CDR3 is TGTGCCAGCAGCTTAAGGGGAGGCGGGAACGAGCAGTACTTC. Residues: CASSLRGGGNEQYF.

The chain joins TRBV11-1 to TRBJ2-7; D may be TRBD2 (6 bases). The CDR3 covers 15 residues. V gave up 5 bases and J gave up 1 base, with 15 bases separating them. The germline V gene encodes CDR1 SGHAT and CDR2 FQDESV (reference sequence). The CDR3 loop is CASSGPRLGSYEQYF. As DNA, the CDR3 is TGTGCCAGCAGCGGACCTAGACTAGGTTCCTACGAGCAGTACTTC.

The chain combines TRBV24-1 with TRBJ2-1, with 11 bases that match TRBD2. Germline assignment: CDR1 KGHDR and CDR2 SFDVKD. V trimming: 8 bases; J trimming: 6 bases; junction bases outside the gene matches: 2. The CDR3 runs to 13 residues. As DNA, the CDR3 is TGTGCCACCAATAGCGGGAGGGCCAATGAGCAGTTCTTC. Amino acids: CATNSGRANEQFF.

The CDR3 sequence is CASSKRDLEAFF. CDR3 nucleotide sequence: TGTGCCAGCAGCAAGCGGGACCTTGAAGCTTTCTTT. The chain is built from TRBV12-3 or TRBV12-4 and TRBJ1-1; tentative D call: TRBD1 (5 bases). The CDR3 totals 12 residues. Trimming took 6 bases from V and 7 from J, leaving 12 bases between them.

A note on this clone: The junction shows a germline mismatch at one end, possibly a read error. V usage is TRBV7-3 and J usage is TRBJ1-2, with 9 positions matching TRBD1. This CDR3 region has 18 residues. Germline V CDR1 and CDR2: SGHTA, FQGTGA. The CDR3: CAGSLTPPTGGAFYGYTF. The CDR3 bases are TGTGCCGGCAGCTTAACTCCCCCAACAGGGGGCGCGTTCTATGGCTACACCTTC.

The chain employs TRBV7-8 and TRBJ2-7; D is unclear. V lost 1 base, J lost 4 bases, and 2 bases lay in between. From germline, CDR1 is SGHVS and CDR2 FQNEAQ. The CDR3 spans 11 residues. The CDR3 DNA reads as TGTGCCAGCAGCTTAGTATACGAGCAGTACTTC. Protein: CASSLVYEQYF.

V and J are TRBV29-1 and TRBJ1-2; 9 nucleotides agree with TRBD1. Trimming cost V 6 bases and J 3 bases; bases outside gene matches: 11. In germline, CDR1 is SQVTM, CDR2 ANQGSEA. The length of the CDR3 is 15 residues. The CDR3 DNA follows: TGCAGCGTGCCAGAGACAGGGGGTTCGGACTATGGCTACACCTTC. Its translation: CSVPETGGSDYGYTF. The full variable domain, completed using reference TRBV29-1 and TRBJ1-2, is SAVISQKPSRDICQRGTSLTIQCQVDSQVTMMFWYRQQPGQSLTLIATANQGSEATYESGFVIDKFPISRPNLTFSTLTVSNMSPEDSSIYLCSVPETGGSDYGYTFGSGTRLTVV.

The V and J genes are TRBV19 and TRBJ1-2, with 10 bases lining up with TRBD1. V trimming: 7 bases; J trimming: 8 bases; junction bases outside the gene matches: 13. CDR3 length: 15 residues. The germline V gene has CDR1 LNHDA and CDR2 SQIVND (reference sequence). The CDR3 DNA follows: TGTGCCAGTACCGAAGCAGACAGGGGGCAACGGGGCTACACCTTC. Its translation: CASTEADRGQRGYTF.

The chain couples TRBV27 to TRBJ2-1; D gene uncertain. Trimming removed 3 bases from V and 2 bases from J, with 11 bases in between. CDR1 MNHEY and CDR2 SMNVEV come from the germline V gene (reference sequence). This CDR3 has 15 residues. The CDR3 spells CASSFPGSAYNEQFF. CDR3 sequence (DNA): TGTGCCAGCAGTTTCCCTGGCAGCGCCTACAATGAGCAGTTCTTC.

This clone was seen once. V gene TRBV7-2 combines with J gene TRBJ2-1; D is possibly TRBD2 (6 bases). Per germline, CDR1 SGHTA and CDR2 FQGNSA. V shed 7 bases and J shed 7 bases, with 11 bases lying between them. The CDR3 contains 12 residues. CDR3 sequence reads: CASTRDFNEQFF. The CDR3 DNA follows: TGTGCCAGCACCCGGGACTTTAATGAGCAGTTCTTC.

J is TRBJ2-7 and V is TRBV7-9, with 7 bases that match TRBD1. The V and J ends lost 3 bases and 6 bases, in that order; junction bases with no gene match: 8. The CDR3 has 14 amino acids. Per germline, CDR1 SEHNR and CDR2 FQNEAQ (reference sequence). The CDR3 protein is CASSFDRVVGEQYF. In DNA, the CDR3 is TGTGCCAGCAGCTTTGACAGGGTGGTTGGCGAGCAGTACTTC.

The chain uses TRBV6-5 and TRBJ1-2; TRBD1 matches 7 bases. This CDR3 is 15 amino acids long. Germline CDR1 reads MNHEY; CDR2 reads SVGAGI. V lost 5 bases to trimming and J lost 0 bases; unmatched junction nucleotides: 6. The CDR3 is CASSRQGLTNYGYTF. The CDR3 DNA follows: TGTGCCAGCAGTCGACAGGGACTTACTAACTATGGCTACACCTTC.

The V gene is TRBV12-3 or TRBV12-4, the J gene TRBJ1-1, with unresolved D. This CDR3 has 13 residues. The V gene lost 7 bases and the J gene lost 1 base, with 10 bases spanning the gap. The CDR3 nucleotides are TGTGCCAGCACCCTACAGACGAACACTGAAGCTTTCTTT. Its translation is CASTLQTNTEAFF.

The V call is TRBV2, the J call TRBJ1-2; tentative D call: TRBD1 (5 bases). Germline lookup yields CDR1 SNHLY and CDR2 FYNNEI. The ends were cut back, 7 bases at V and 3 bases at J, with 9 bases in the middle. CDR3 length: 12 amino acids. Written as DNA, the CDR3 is TGTGCCAGCAAAGGGGATTACTATGGCTACACCTTC. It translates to CASKGDYYGYTF.

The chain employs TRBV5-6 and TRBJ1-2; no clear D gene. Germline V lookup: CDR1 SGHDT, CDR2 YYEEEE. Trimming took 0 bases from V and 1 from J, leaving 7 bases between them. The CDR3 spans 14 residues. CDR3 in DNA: TGTGCCAGCAGCTTGGCATCGGGTAACTATGGCTACACCTTC. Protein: CASSLASGNYGYTF.